The sequence of this TCR beta chain was determined in a study of T cells in Graves' hyperthyroidism and ophthalmopathy. Background on the study: Blood was drawn when the patient was first diagnosed and still untreated.

Researchers defined stable Graves' hyperthyroidism as no ophthalmopathy progression within 18 months. Together with thyroid ultrasound, orbital computed tomography, serum thyroxine and TRAb, clinical symptoms were used for diagnoses. Amplification of TCR beta CDR3 regions used RNA as the template. HTBI primers drove first-round RT-PCR of the TCR CDR3. TCRdb ran MiXCR on the multiplex PCR reads and lists one entry per CDR3 protein. Seen here are 350,000 or so distinct CDR3 sequences, around a fifth observed once, and the top ten hold about 50%. This clonotype was observed a single time. The receptor's source is a woman in her forties or fifties with Graves' hyperthyroidism. Sequences were obtained from blood.

The CDR3 DNA reads as TGTGCCAGCTCACAAAGGGGCGGCGATTCACCCCTCCACTTT. It yields the protein CASSQRGGDSPLHF. The V gene is TRBV18, the J gene TRBJ1-6; D might be TRBD1 (5 bases). The CDR3 loop spans 14 amino acids. V gave up 4 bases and J gave up 8 bases, with 12 bases separating them. Germline lookup yields CDR1 KGHSH and CDR2 LQKENI.